These 25 T cell receptor beta chains originate from one sample sequenced in a study of PD-1 blockade in classical Hodgkin lymphoma. Libraries were prepared by immunoSEQ multiplex PCR; TCRdb keeps only in-frame clonotypes and omits some of them. The profile shows over 25,000 clones, under 85% of them singletons. Every patient relapsed after autologous stem cell transplantation, and brentuximab vedotin exposure varied. The sequenced sample was peripheral blood mononuclear cells (PBMCs), obtained before the second cycle of nivolumab. The receptors derive from a human donor with classical Hodgkin lymphoma.

The genes are TRBV6-5 and TRBJ1-3, with D tentatively TRBD1 (6 bases). The ends were cut back, 6 bases at V and 2 bases at J, with 8 bases in the middle. The CDR3 sequence is 13 residues long. From germline, CDR1 is MNHEY and CDR2 SVGAGI. CDR3: CASSRGTGNTIYF. CDR3 in DNA: TGTGCCAGCAGCAGGGGTACTGGAAACACCATATATTTT.

The rearrangement uses TRBV7-8 and TRBJ1-4, with D perhaps TRBD1 (6 bases). Trimming shortened V by 5 bases and J by 4 bases, and 17 bases separated the two germline ends. Germline CDR1 SGHVS, CDR2 FQNEAQ. The CDR3 extends over 16 amino acids. As DNA, the CDR3 is TGTGCCAGCAGCCCCCGGACAGCCGTTCTTAATGAAAAACTGTTTTTT. Translated: CASSPRTAVLNEKLFF.

V usage is TRBV19 and J usage is TRBJ1-4; perhaps TRBD1 as D (5 bases). The germline V gene has CDR1 LNHDA and CDR2 SQIVND (reference sequence). V shed 11 bases and J shed 0 bases, with 13 bases lying between them. The CDR3 length is 14 residues. The CDR3 region is CAGGGGATNEKLFF. The CDR3 DNA is TGTGCCGGCGGGGGGGGTGCAACTAATGAAAAACTGTTTTTT. The whole variable domain, remainder taken from reference TRBV19 and TRBJ1-4, is DGGITQSPKYLFRKEGQNVTLSCEQNLNHDAMYWYRQDPGQGLRLIYYSQIVNDFQKGDIAEGYSVSREKKESFPLTVTSAQKNPTAFYLCAGGGGATNEKLFFGSGTQLSVL.

This clone is a singleton in its sample. The V and J genes are TRBV7-3 and TRBJ1-2; the D is unclear. V lost 5 bases and J lost 5, with 15 bases in between. The V gene's germline CDR1 is SGHTA and CDR2 FQGTGA. The CDR3 loop spans 14 amino acids. The CDR3 loop is CASSPDPFQYGYTF. CDR3 nucleotides: TGTGCCAGCAGCCCCGACCCTTTCCAATATGGCTACACCTTC.

This chain links TRBV5-6 with TRBJ2-1, with D perhaps TRBD2 (6 bases). The CDR3 runs 14 residues. V lost 0 bases, J lost 8 bases, and 12 bases lay in between. The V gene's germline CDR1 is SGHDT and CDR2 YYEEEE. The CDR3, as DNA: TGTGCCAGCAGCTTGGAGGGCGGCGGGGATGAGCAGTTCTTC. Translation: CASSLEGGGDEQFF.

The chain combines TRBV7-2 with TRBJ1-1, with D possibly being TRBD1 (5 bases). The germline CDR1 and CDR2 sequences are SGHTA and FQGNSA. The CDR3 covers 15 residues. Trimming stripped 2 bases from V and 0 bases from J, with 10 bases between. This CDR3 reads CASSLSGLLNTEAFF. The CDR3 nucleotides are TGTGCCAGCAGCTTATCGGGGCTGTTGAACACTGAAGCTTTCTTT.

This chain joins TRBV10-3 and TRBJ2-1; 7 bases are shared with TRBD1. This CDR3 contains 15 residues. CDR1 ENHRY and CDR2 SYGVKD come from the germline V gene. With V trimmed by 2 bases and J by 8 bases, 9 bases remained unmatched. The DNA for the CDR3 is TGTGCCATCAGTGAGCGAGGGACAGCCGAGGATGAGCAGTTCTTC. It specifies CAISERGTAEDEQFF.

The chain employs TRBV19 and TRBJ1-5; D gene ambiguous. V dropped 4 bases and J dropped 6 bases, with 10 bases sitting between them. The CDR3 covers 13 residues. CDR1 is LNHDA and CDR2 is SQIVND in the germline V gene (reference sequence). The CDR3 coding sequence is TGTGCCAGTAGTACGCAAGTGGGTCAGCCCCAGCATTTT. Its protein is CASSTQVGQPQHF.

Comment on this clone: One base away lies a much larger clone, so this may be a sequencing read error. J is TRBJ2-7 and V is TRBV11-2; D unclear. Germline V gives CDR1 SGHAT, CDR2 FQNNGV. This CDR3 is 12 amino acids long. The V end lost 1 base, the J end lost 1 base, and 2 bases lay between the germline ends. The CDR3 sequence: CASSLVSYEQYF. The CDR3, as DNA: TGTGCCAGCAGCTTAGTATCCTACGAGCAGTACTTC.

The rearrangement links TRBV5-1 to TRBJ2-1, with D tentatively TRBD1 or TRBD2 (5 bases each). The V and J ends lost 4 bases and 6 bases respectively, with 11 bases between them. CDR1 is SGHRS, CDR2 YFSETQ, per germline. This CDR3 comprises 13 residues. CDR3 DNA sequence: TGCGCCAGCAGCGCCGGGACCACCAATGAGCAGTTCTTC. This sequence encodes CASSAGTTNEQFF.

The rearrangement uses TRBV2 and TRBJ1-5; 8 bases agree with TRBD1. After removal of 4 bases from V and 6 bases from J, the junction contained 5 bases not matched to a gene. Germline V lookup: CDR1 SNHLY, CDR2 FYNNEI. The CDR3 totals 14 residues. Written as DNA, the CDR3 is TGTGCCAGCAGTGGAACAGGGGGAACTCAGCCCCAGCATTTT. It codes for CASSGTGGTQPQHF.

The V and J genes are TRBV29-1 and TRBJ2-1; 7 bases agree with TRBD2. Per the germline V gene, CDR1 is SQVTM and CDR2 is ANQGSEA. The CDR3 length is 14 residues. Trimming cost V 4 bases and J 5 bases; bases outside gene matches: 8. CDR3 DNA sequence: TGCAGCGTTGCGGTGCGGGGGACCCACAATGAGCAGTTCTTC. Its translation is CSVAVRGTHNEQFF.

The sample holds a few counts of this clone. The rearrangement links TRBV7-9 to TRBJ2-3; the D is unclear. CDR1 is SEHNR, CDR2 FQNEAQ, per germline (reference sequence). Trimming cost V 1 base and J 6 bases, with 2 bases left between them. The CDR3 runs to 11 residues. CDR3 residues: CASSLVDTQYF. The CDR3 coding sequence is TGTGCCAGCAGCTTAGTGGATACGCAGTATTTT.

J is TRBJ2-1 and V is TRBV7-3; 11 positions match TRBD2. V was pared by 5 bases and J by 8 bases, with 2 bases of the junction left unmatched. The CDR3 is made up of 13 amino acids. Germline V gives CDR1 SGHTA, CDR2 FQGTGA. Here the CDR3 reads CASSTSGGYEQFF. CDR3 nucleotide sequence: TGTGCCAGCAGCACTAGCGGGGGATATGAGCAGTTCTTC.

This chain connects TRBV6-5 to TRBJ1-2; D remains ambiguous. The CDR3 runs 11 residues. V was clipped by 10 bases and J by 10 bases, with 16 bases between them. Germline loops: CDR1 MNHEY, CDR2 SVGAGI. As DNA, the CDR3 is TGTGCCACCCTGGACTGGCGGGACTACACCTTC. Translating gives CATLDWRDYTF.

The V gene is TRBV7-2, the J gene TRBJ1-1; the D gene is possibly TRBD1 (6 bases). CDR3 length: 15 residues. Trimming pared 8 bases from V and 0 bases from J, leaving 16 bases between. Germline V gene lookup returns CDR1 SGHTA and CDR2 FQGNSA. The CDR3 DNA reads as TGTGCCAGCTTCGGACAGAATGTAATGAACACTGAAGCTTTCTTT. This codes for CASFGQNVMNTEAFF.

V and J are TRBV18 and TRBJ1-1; D is uncertain. Germline-derived CDR1 and CDR2 are KGHSH and LQKENI. Trimming left V 5 bases short and J 1 base short, with 5 bases between. The CDR3 runs 12 residues. The CDR3 DNA sequence: TGTGCCAGCTCAGTGGCGAACACTGAAGCTTTCTTT. Translated, it gives CASSVANTEAFF.

The chain joins TRBV7-9 to TRBJ1-3; unclear D gene. The V end lost 0 bases, the J end lost 1 base, and 7 bases lay between the germline ends. The V gene's germline CDR1 is SEHNR and CDR2 FQNEAQ (reference sequence). The CDR3 covers 15 residues. The CDR3 loop reads CASSLAGLSGNTIYF. The CDR3 region has the DNA TGTGCCAGCAGCTTAGCTGGGCTATCTGGAAACACCATATATTTT.

The V gene is TRBV5-6, the J gene TRBJ1-1; D is uncertain. V lost 0 bases and J lost 10, with 13 bases in between. CDR3 length equals 13 residues. Germline-derived CDR1 and CDR2 are SGHDT and YYEEEE. The CDR3 sequence is CASSLGGISRAFF. DNA of the CDR3: TGTGCCAGCAGCTTGGGAGGGATCAGTAGAGCTTTCTTT.

This clone was observed once. CDR3 sequence: CASSSGLAGTYEQYF. The CDR3 coding sequence is TGTGCCAGCAGTAGCGGACTAGCGGGGACCTACGAGCAGTACTTC. The J gene is TRBJ2-7, the V gene TRBV6-5; 12 bases are a match to TRBD2. J was trimmed by 2 bases and V by 5 bases; bases with no gene match: 4. Per the germline V gene, CDR1 is MNHEY and CDR2 is SVGAGI. The CDR3 length is 15 residues.

This clone appeared a single time. The J gene is TRBJ1-2, the V gene TRBV7-9; 10 bases are shared with TRBD1. This CDR3 has 13 amino acids. With V trimmed by 3 bases and J by 8 bases, 3 bases remained unmatched. CDR1 is SEHNR, CDR2 FQNEAQ, per germline (reference sequence). CDR3 sequence reads: CASSLGQGIGYTF. CDR3 bases: TGTGCCAGCAGCTTGGGACAGGGGATAGGCTACACCTTC.

This clone was counted only a few times. This chain links TRBV2 with TRBJ1-5, with 8 bases aligning to TRBD1. With V trimmed by 6 bases and J by 3 bases, 4 bases remained unmatched. This CDR3 spans 14 amino acids. Germline loops: CDR1 SNHLY, CDR2 FYNNEI. CDR3 bases: TGTGCCAGCAGAGGACAGGGTAACAATCAGCCCCAGCATTTT. It translates to CASRGQGNNQPQHF.

The chain has TRBV2 and TRBJ2-1, with unresolved D. With 8 bases removed from V and 0 bases from J, the gap between germline ends came to 2 bases. This CDR3 spans 11 amino acids. CDR1 and CDR2 (germline): SNHLY, FYNNEI. The CDR3 DNA reads as TGTGCCAGCTCCTCCTACAATGAGCAGTTCTTC. Amino acid sequence: CASSSYNEQFF.

This chain joins TRBV4-3 and TRBJ2-1; no clear D. This CDR3 has 16 amino acids. Germline CDR1 LGHNA, CDR2 YSLEER. Trimming removed 1 base at V and 2 bases at J, with 12 bases between. CDR3 loop: CASSQVSQLAYNEQFF. CDR3 nucleotide sequence: TGCGCCAGCAGCCAAGTGTCACAGCTCGCCTACAATGAGCAGTTCTTC.

The chain joins TRBV11-2 to TRBJ1-2; the D is unclear. Germline V CDR1 and CDR2: SGHAT, FQNNGV. The CDR3 loop spans 13 amino acids. The germline V and J ends were trimmed by 0 bases and 8 bases, with 10 bases remaining between them. CDR3 region: CASSLDLWAGYTF. CDR3 DNA: TGTGCCAGCAGCTTAGATCTGTGGGCGGGCTACACCTTC.